The 27 T cell receptor beta chains reported below all come from one sample, sequenced in a study of control samples from healthy donors and cancer patients. Profiled with immunoSEQ multiplex PCR; TCRdb holds only in-frame clones, not every one. Its table lists some 190,000 clones. Sequenced material: blood. All receptors come from a woman between 25 and 40 years old in good health.

The rearrangement joins TRBV7-9 to TRBJ1-2, with D possibly being TRBD1 (5 bases). Trimming cost V 7 bases and J 9 bases, with 24 bases left between them. The CDR3 runs 15 residues. CDR1 is SEHNR and CDR2 is FQNEAQ in the germline V gene (reference sequence). CDR3 in amino acids: CASTPRGAALVSYTF. Here the CDR3 DNA reads TGTGCCAGCACCCCTAGGGGCGCGGCTCTGGTGAGCTACACCTTC.

The chain combines TRBV19 with TRBJ1-2; 8 bases agree with TRBD1. J lost 3 bases, V lost 3 bases, and 6 bases had no gene match. The CDR3 sequence is 15 residues long. Germline values: CDR1 LNHDA, CDR2 SQIVND (reference sequence). The CDR3 DNA reads TGTGCCAGTAGTATGGGGCAGGGGGCGTACTATGGCTACACCTTC. This sequence encodes CASSMGQGAYYGYTF. Together with reference TRBV19 and TRBJ1-2, the CDR3 gives the full variable domain: DGGITQSPKYLFRKEGQNVTLSCEQNLNHDAMYWYRQDPGQGLRLIYYSQIVNDFQKGDIAEGYSVSREKKESFPLTVTSAQKNPTAFYLCASSMGQGAYYGYTFGSGTRLTVV.

This chain links TRBV9 with TRBJ1-5; 9 bases fit TRBD1. Germline-derived CDR1 and CDR2 are SGDLS and YYNGEE. Trimming at V came to 7 bases and at J to 3 bases, leaving 5 bases not matched to a gene. The CDR3 spans 14 residues. The CDR3 region is CASGGDRVNQPQHF. As DNA, the CDR3 is TGTGCCAGCGGGGGGGACAGGGTCAATCAGCCCCAGCATTTT.

V is TRBV21-1 and J is TRBJ1-2; TRBD1 is taken as the D call from the table, unchecked against the DNA. TRBV21-1 is noted as a pseudogene. The CDR3 has 17 residues. CDR3: CASSKRDRGPDGYGYTF. CDR3 DNA sequence: TGTGCCAGCAGCAAACGGGACAGGGGGCCGGATGGCTATGGCTACACCTTC.

The chain combines TRBV27 with TRBJ1-6, with 7 bases that match TRBD1. Germline lookup yields CDR1 MNHEY and CDR2 SMNVEV (reference sequence). The CDR3 has 15 amino acids. Germline trimming cut 1 base from V and 5 bases from J; bases unmatched to any gene: 2. DNA for the CDR3: TGTGCCAGCAGTTTATGGGACAGACATAATTCACCCCTCCACTTT. This gives the protein CASSLWDRHNSPLHF.

This chain connects TRBV9 to TRBJ2-7; D is undetermined. The CDR3 has 13 residues. The V gene's germline CDR1 is SGDLS and CDR2 YYNGEE. V lost 4 bases and J lost 6, with 14 bases in between. The CDR3 loop reads CASSRYPIIEQYF. DNA of the CDR3: TGTGCCAGCAGCCGCTACCCCATCATCGAGCAGTACTTC.

The rearrangement uses TRBV7-9 and TRBJ2-7; weak D call: TRBD1 (6 bases). With 6 bases removed from V and 4 bases from J, the gap between germline ends came to 22 bases. This CDR3 contains 16 residues. Germline CDR1 SEHNR, CDR2 FQNEAQ (reference sequence). This CDR3 is CASRDTGFASSYEQYF. CDR3 in DNA: TGTGCCAGCAGAGACACAGGGTTCGCATCCTCTTACGAGCAGTACTTC.

Concerning this clone itself: Other nucleotide sequences in the sample specify the same CDR3. V is TRBV28 and J is TRBJ1-2, with D possibly matching TRBD1 (5 bases). The length of the CDR3 is 13 residues. The germline V gene has CDR1 MDHEN and CDR2 SYDVKM. Trimming cost V 6 bases and J 5 bases, with 13 bases left between them. This chain's CDR3 is CASSIPGAYGYTF. CDR3 in DNA: TGTGCCAGCAGCATCCCCGGGGCTTATGGCTACACCTTC.

This chain links TRBV5-1 with TRBJ2-3; D not certain. CDR3 size: 15 residues. Germline V lookup: CDR1 SGHRS, CDR2 YFSETQ. The germline V and J ends were trimmed by 2 bases and 4 bases, with 14 bases remaining between them. CDR3 sequence (DNA): TGCGCCAGCAGCTTAGAACCTCTAGAGGCAGATACGCAGTATTTT. This gives the protein CASSLEPLEADTQYF.

J is TRBJ1-2 and V is TRBV5-1; TRBD1 is a possible D gene (5 bases). The germline V gene encodes CDR1 SGHRS and CDR2 YFSETQ. The V end was cut by 0 bases, the J end by 11 bases, with 17 bases between. The CDR3 runs to 14 residues. Here the CDR3 DNA reads TGCGCCAGCAGCTTGGCCGGAGGTCTGGCAGGGTACACCTTC. It codes for CASSLAGGLAGYTF.

This chain joins TRBV6-5 and TRBJ1-1, with a tentative D call TRBD1 (6 bases). Germline V gene sequence: CDR1 MNHEY, CDR2 SVGAGI. The CDR3 has 12 amino acids. Deletions cut 9 bases from V and 11 bases from J, with 19 bases between. The CDR3 DNA reads as TGTGCCAGTCACGCTGGGGGCGCGACGGCTTTCTTT. This translates into CASHAGGATAFF.

V gene TRBV7-8 combines with J gene TRBJ1-1; D is possibly TRBD1 (5 bases). V was trimmed by 7 bases and J by 9 bases, leaving 18 bases between them. Germline values: CDR1 SGHVS, CDR2 FQNEAQ. The CDR3 spans 13 residues. The CDR3 is CASTPGEGAKAFF. Here the CDR3 DNA reads TGTGCCAGCACCCCCGGGGAAGGGGCCAAAGCTTTCTTT.

The J gene is TRBJ2-2, the V gene TRBV9; no definite D call. CDR1 SGDLS and CDR2 YYNGEE come from the germline V gene. The germline V and J ends were trimmed by 4 bases and 6 bases, with 16 bases remaining between them. CDR3 length: 15 residues. The CDR3 here is CASSPRPRNAGELFF. In DNA form, the CDR3 reads TGTGCCAGCAGCCCCCGCCCAAGAAACGCCGGGGAGCTGTTTTTT.

The chain uses TRBV4-1 and TRBJ2-7; D is unclear. V dropped 1 base and J dropped 13 bases, with 11 bases sitting between them. Germline CDR1 MGHRA, CDR2 YSYEKL. The CDR3 is 11 amino acids. CDR3 nucleotide sequence: TGCGCCAGCAGCCAAGGCCCCACGACATACTTC. The encoded protein is CASSQGPTTYF.

V is TRBV27 and J is TRBJ1-6, with D perhaps matching TRBD1 (5 bases). The germline V gene has CDR1 MNHEY and CDR2 SMNVEV (reference sequence). Between the trimmed V and J ends, which lost 2 bases and 12 bases, there was a span of 11 bases. The CDR3 contains 13 residues. The CDR3 reads CASSLVEGRPLHF. The CDR3 coding sequence is TGTGCCAGCAGTTTAGTTGAGGGGCGACCCCTCCACTTT.

CDR3 amino acids: CASSTGTGVSYEQYF. CDR3 in DNA: TGTGCCAGCAGTACCGGGACAGGGGTCTCCTACGAGCAGTACTTC. The chain joins TRBV5-5 to TRBJ2-7, with 10 bases lining up with TRBD1. Germline V CDR1 and CDR2: SGHKS, YYEKEE (reference sequence). V shed 5 bases, J shed 0 bases, and the junction held 5 bases outside the gene matches. This CDR3 is built from 15 residues.

The chain uses TRBV28 and TRBJ1-4, with 7 bases that match TRBD1. The CDR3 length is 14 residues. The V segment lost 3 bases and the J segment 8 bases; nucleotides outside the gene matches: 6. Germline V gene data show CDR1 as MDHEN and CDR2 as SYDVKM. The CDR3 protein is CASSLRQGTEKLFF. In DNA form, the CDR3 reads TGTGCCAGCAGTTTGCGACAGGGTACCGAAAAACTGTTTTTT.

This chain connects TRBV19 to TRBJ2-1; D gene unclear. Germline CDR1 reads LNHDA; CDR2 reads SQIVND (reference sequence). V dropped 3 bases and J dropped 1 base, with 13 bases sitting between them. The CDR3 loop spans 16 amino acids. CDR3 amino acids: CASSIPRVRSYNEQFF. The DNA for the CDR3 is TGTGCCAGTAGTATCCCACGGGTCCGATCCTACAATGAGCAGTTCTTC.

CDR3 in amino acids: CASMESGDEQYF. The DNA of the CDR3 is TGTGCCAGCATGGAATCGGGGGACGAGCAGTACTTC. This chain connects TRBV28 to TRBJ2-7; weak D call: TRBD2 (6 bases). Per germline, CDR1 MDHEN and CDR2 SYDVKM. The germline V and J ends were trimmed by 7 bases and 5 bases, with 12 bases remaining between them. CDR3 length equals 12 residues. Filled out from reference TRBV28 and TRBJ2-7, the complete variable domain reads DVKVTQSSRYLVKRTGEKVFLECVQDMDHENMFWYRQDPGLGLRLIYFSYDVKMKEKGDIPEGYSVSREKKERFSLILESASTNQTSMYLCASMESGDEQYFGPGTRLTVT.

The chain is built from TRBV19 and TRBJ2-1, with 8 positions matching TRBD2. This CDR3 comprises 19 residues. Germline V lookup: CDR1 LNHDA, CDR2 SQIVND (reference sequence). J was trimmed by 1 base and V by 1 base; bases with no gene match: 12. The CDR3 region is CASSIVNSAGVGSYNEQFF. The CDR3 DNA sequence: TGTGCCAGTAGTATAGTAAATTCAGCGGGGGTAGGGTCCTACAATGAGCAGTTCTTC.

The chain combines TRBV27 with TRBJ1-5, with 10 bases lining up with TRBD1. The germline V gene has CDR1 MNHEY and CDR2 SMNVEV (reference sequence). This CDR3 contains 15 residues. The V and J ends lost 6 bases and 3 bases, in that order; junction bases with no gene match: 5. As DNA, the CDR3 is TGTGCCAGCAGCCGCGACAGGGGGCTCAATCAGCCCCAGCATTTT. Translated: CASSRDRGLNQPQHF.

CDR3 loop: CASSRTGTGNNQPQHF. The DNA for the CDR3 is TGTGCCAGCAGTCGCACCGGGACAGGTAACAATCAGCCCCAGCATTTT. The gene calls are TRBV27 and TRBJ1-5, with 8 bases aligning to TRBD1. CDR3 length: 16 amino acids. J gave up 3 bases and V 5 bases, and 9 bases lay outside the gene matches. The germline V gene has CDR1 MNHEY and CDR2 SMNVEV (reference sequence).

The rearrangement joins TRBV19 to TRBJ1-2, with D possibly TRBD1 on 6 matching bases. CDR1 and CDR2 (germline): LNHDA, SQIVND (reference sequence). The V and J ends lost 3 bases and 1 base respectively, with 15 bases between them. This CDR3 has 16 residues. The CDR3: CASSIQGGQVNYGYTF. The CDR3 DNA reads as TGTGCCAGTAGTATTCAAGGGGGGCAGGTTAACTATGGCTACACCTTC.

This sequence joins TRBV24-1 and TRBJ2-3, with TRBD1 as a possible D gene (5 bases). Germline V gene lookup returns CDR1 KGHDR and CDR2 SFDVKD. The V end was cut by 3 bases, the J end by 4 bases, with 19 bases between. The CDR3 runs to 17 residues. The DNA for the CDR3 is TGTGCCACCAGTGATCCGGGTTTCACCCAGGGTCCAGATACGCAGTATTTT. This codes for CATSDPGFTQGPDTQYF.

The chain couples TRBV6-6 to TRBJ2-1, with 9 bases that match TRBD1. Germline lookup yields CDR1 MNHNY and CDR2 SVGAGI (reference sequence). The CDR3 length is 12 residues. The chain's CDR3 is CATWAMETGGFF. The CDR3 nucleotides read TGTGCTACATGGGCGATGGAGACAGGGGGGTTCTTC.

The J gene is TRBJ2-3, the V gene TRBV6-5; D is uncertain. The ends were cut back, 6 bases at V and 2 bases at J, with 15 bases in the middle. The CDR3 is made up of 15 amino acids. Germline CDR1 is MNHEY and CDR2 is SVGAGI. The CDR3 here is CASSDGFQNTDTQYF. DNA for the CDR3: TGTGCCAGCAGCGACGGGTTTCAGAACACAGATACGCAGTATTTT.

This chain connects TRBV2 to TRBJ1-2; TRBD1 is a possible D gene (6 bases). Germline V gives CDR1 SNHLY, CDR2 FYNNEI. This CDR3 contains 12 residues. Trimming pared 5 bases from V and 5 bases from J, leaving 9 bases between. Written as DNA, the CDR3 is TGTGCCAGCAGTACCAGGGGTTATGGCTACACCTTC. Its translation is CASSTRGYGYTF.